This TCR beta chain is from a study of T cell responses to AZD1222 COVID-19 vaccine. General study points: Most donors were white British and more were female, and clonal diversity was possibly underestimated.

Deletions cut 5 bases from V and 6 bases from J, with 17 bases between. Looked up from germline, CDR1 is LNHDA and CDR2 is SQIVND (reference sequence). The CDR3 totals 15 residues. Remarks on this clone: The antigen is not known.

The repertoire was sequenced with immunoSEQ multiplex PCR; TCRdb's copy has only in-frame clones and lacks some. The sample consists of approximately 110,000 clones, more than 75% of them appearing once. The TCR comes from an adult in good health. The input for sequencing was peripheral blood, taken on day 0 of AZD1222 vaccination. This rearrangement joins TRBV19 to TRBJ1-5, with D maybe TRBD1 (6 bases). CDR3 residues: CASSPSGGLFQPQHF. The CDR3 DNA sequence: TGTGCCAGTAGTCCCTCGGGGGGGCTCTTTCAGCCCCAGCATTTT.